A single sample is the source of the 4 T cell receptor beta chains below, sequenced in a study of cytomegalovirus exposure and HLA in healthy donors. The PCR was carried out with 60 Vbeta primers and 13 Jbeta primers. The repertoire was sequenced with immunoSEQ multiplex PCR; TCRdb's copy has only in-frame clones and lacks some. The sample records about 140,000 clones, 80% to 85% being singletons. The sequenced material came from PBMCs. The receptors were sampled from a boy aged 2-15 years in good health and CMV-seronegative.

The chain links TRBV7-2 to TRBJ1-2; D gene uncertain. The CDR3 is 13 residues long. V was clipped by 2 bases and J by 5 bases, with 9 bases between them. CDR1 is SGHTA and CDR2 is FQGNSA in the germline V gene. This CDR3 is CASSLFQDYGYTF. In DNA form, the CDR3 reads TGTGCCAGCAGCTTATTTCAGGATTATGGCTACACCTTC.

J is TRBJ1-1 and V is TRBV7-9; 7 positions agree with TRBD1. This CDR3 has 16 residues. With 4 bases clipped from V and 1 base from J, the junction kept 9 bases outside the gene matches. Per germline, CDR1 SEHNR and CDR2 FQNEAQ (reference sequence). CDR3 loop: CASSYQGGPPNTEAFF. The CDR3 region has the DNA TGTGCCAGCAGCTATCAGGGGGGACCACCGAACACTGAAGCTTTCTTT.

The V gene is TRBV18, the J gene TRBJ1-1; D remains unclear. This CDR3 contains 14 residues. From germline, CDR1 is KGHSH and CDR2 LQKENI. V was cut by 1 base and J by 4 bases, with 10 bases left in between. The CDR3 here is CASSPLSEITEAFF. For the CDR3, the DNA is TGTGCCAGCTCACCACTTTCTGAGATCACTGAAGCTTTCTTT. Full variable domain (remainder filled in from reference TRBV18 and TRBJ1-1): NAGVMQNPRHLVRRRGQEARLRCSPMKGHSHVYWYRQLPEEGLKFMVYLQKENIIDESGMPKERFSAEFPKEGPSILRIQQVVRGDSAAYFCASSPLSEITEAFFGQGTRLTVV.

The rearrangement joins TRBV29-1 to TRBJ2-3; 7 bases are a match to TRBD2. CDR3 size: 14 residues. CDR1 and CDR2 from the germline V gene are SQVTM and ANQGSEA. J was trimmed by 4 bases and V by 5 bases; bases with no gene match: 9. The CDR3 sequence is CSVSGGWGPDTQYF. The CDR3 DNA sequence: TGCAGCGTTTCGGGGGGATGGGGACCAGATACGCAGTATTTT.